The clone carrying this T cell receptor beta chain was detected ten times or more. This entry belongs to a study of regulatory T cells in long-lasting Graves disease. Study in general: Graves' patients (newly diagnosed) had been on antithyroid drugs under 3 months.

The time point is: newly diagnosed GD, antithyroid drugs for less than 3 months. Making the TCR library involved RNA that had been extracted from PBMCs. Construction of TCR beta libraries relied on iRepertoire HTBI primers and on Arm-PCR targeting CDR3 regions. TCRdb reprocessed the multiplex PCR reads with MiXCR, giving one entry per CDR3 protein. Among some 320,000 distinct CDR3 sequences, about a sixth were seen once, and the ten largest hold less than 45%. The CDR3 totals 14 residues. Germline CDR1 reads KGHDR; CDR2 reads SFDVKD. V was shortened by 4 bases and J by 10 bases, with 16 bases between the two germline ends.

Sample: peripheral blood mononuclear cells (PBMCs), taken at new diagnosis, from a patient treated with antithyroid drugs. The gene calls are TRBV24-1 and TRBJ1-5; D is undetermined. The clonotype was recovered from a female donor with Graves disease. CDR3 residues: CATSDSGPASPQHF. CDR3 DNA: TGTGCCACCAGTGACTCCGGGCCCGCGTCCCCCCAGCATTTT.